The sequence of this T cell receptor beta chain was determined in a study of T cells in Graves' hyperthyroidism and ophthalmopathy (dated by TCRdb to the late 2010s). Some background on the complete study: Peripheral blood samples were taken at the time of initial diagnosis, prior to any treatment. Following sampling, methimazole starting at 30 mg daily was given to hyperthyroidism patients, and high-dose intravenous methylprednisolone was given to ophthalmopathy patients. TCR Vbeta CDR3 sequencing of 135 peripheral blood samples (approximately 44 ophthalmopathy, 75 to 80 hyperthyroidism and some 17 progressor patients) is reported in the paper. Whether ophthalmopathy could be predicted prospectively was tested in an independent validation cohort made up of about 18 hyperthyroidism patients plus 17 patients who later progressed to ophthalmopathy. The study also compared thyroid tissue and blood T-cell repertoires from over 5 Graves' hyperthyroidism patients. TCR V-J signatures able to tell the groups apart were searched for in a discovery cohort of some 97 patients, of whom around 42 had Graves' ophthalmopathy and under 65 had stable Graves' hyperthyroidism. For training and testing, the 80 to 100 patients in the discovery cohort were randomly divided in a 7:3 ratio.

Broader findings and caveats from the paper: Sample size was not statistically predetermined, and blinding of investigators to group allocation was not performed. In cross-validation, a model built on a 13 V-J signature told ophthalmopathy apart from stable hyperthyroidism with roughly 87% sensitivity and approximately 81% specificity, and in testing the same model reached 80%/75%. In validation, the model predicted progression to ophthalmopathy with approximately 69% sensitivity and approximately 72% specificity, a median of 6.5 months before onset. Most expanded thyroid clonotypes (frequency above 0.001) were also detected in blood, suggesting blood repertoires may reflect thyroid immune responses.

Amplification of TCR beta CDR3 regions was carried out from RNA transcripts. For the first round of RT-PCR on the TCR CDR3, the HTBI primer set was used together with the Qiagen OneStep RT-PCR kit. Libraries were constructed in a second round of multiplex PCR, after which size selection and purification were performed. Paired-end sequencing of the libraries was performed with 100 bp reads on an Illumina HiSeq2000. The authors' pipeline ran thus. SOAPnuke was used to process the raw data, with reads discarded if the reads contained adapters or uncalled bases, had a mean Phred below 15, or lacked an exact constant-primer or identifier match. COPE v1.2.5 was used to merge the high-quality paired reads, and each unique nucleotide sequence was defined as a clonotype. MiTCR v1.1 was used to align the clonotypes against IMGT TRBV, TRBD and TRBJ reference segments. The analysis included only V-J combinations with a frequency above 0.0001, which together covered 99% to 99.2% of the repertoires. A TCS score was defined as the ratio between F50 (clonal expansion) and ExV (chaos), using BLOSUM62-based TCRdist between CDR3 peptides within each V-J. Welch's t-statistics and random forest reduced 500 to 650 V-J features to roughly 13, which were used in a naive Bayes classifier (R e1071). TCRdb passed the public sequencing reads through fastp at Q25 and MiXCR, retaining productive beta sequences. Records with the same CDR3 protein are collapsed into one entry carrying the most frequent genes and DNA. TCRdb, not the original authors, processed these V and J calls. This sample has 640,000 or so distinct CDR3 sequences in its table, and about 14% of those were observed once. Approximately 6.4% of the sample goes to the ten largest clones.

The junction carries 6 bases between V and J, which are trimmed by 3 bases and 0 bases respectively. Reading from cysteine to phenylalanine, the CDR3 counts 14 amino acids. Just CDR3 DNA is preserved here, 42 bases in frame from base 1. Looking up the germline V gene (reference sequence) yields CDR1 GTSNPN and CDR2 SVGIG. Moderately to severely active disease, a Clinical Activity Score of at least 3, a NOSPECS grade of at least 4, and a duration under 3 months were present in ophthalmopathy patients. Any patient with an uncontrolled infection, another autoimmune disease, pregnancy or lactation was excluded. Diagnoses were established on the basis of clinical symptoms, serum thyroxine and TRAb, thyroid ultrasound, and orbital computed tomography. PBMCs were isolated from about 9 ml of fresh peripheral blood by Ficoll-Paque density gradient centrifugation. Total RNA was extracted with Trizol reagent, and quality was checked on an Agilent 2100 Bioanalyzer.

For this clonotype: This clone's antigen is unknown. The record has no base qualities; no much larger clone is one base away.

The V and J genes are TRBV30 and TRBJ1-6, with the D gene call left open. The sequenced material came from blood. The source is a young woman with Graves' ophthalmopathy. The nucleotide sequence reads TGTGCCTGGAGCCTTAGCTCCTATAATTCACCCCTCCACTTT. This gives the protein CAWSLSSYNSPLHF.